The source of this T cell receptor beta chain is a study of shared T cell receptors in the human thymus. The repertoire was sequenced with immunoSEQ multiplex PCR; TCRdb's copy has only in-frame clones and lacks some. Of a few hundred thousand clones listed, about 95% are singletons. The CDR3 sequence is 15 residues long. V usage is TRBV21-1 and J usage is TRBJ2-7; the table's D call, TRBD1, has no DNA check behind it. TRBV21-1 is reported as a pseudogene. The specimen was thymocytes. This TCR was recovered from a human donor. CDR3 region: CASSKGRGPFYEQYF. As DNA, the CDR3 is TGTGCCAGCAGCAAAGGCAGGGGCCCCTTTTACGAGCAGTACTTC.